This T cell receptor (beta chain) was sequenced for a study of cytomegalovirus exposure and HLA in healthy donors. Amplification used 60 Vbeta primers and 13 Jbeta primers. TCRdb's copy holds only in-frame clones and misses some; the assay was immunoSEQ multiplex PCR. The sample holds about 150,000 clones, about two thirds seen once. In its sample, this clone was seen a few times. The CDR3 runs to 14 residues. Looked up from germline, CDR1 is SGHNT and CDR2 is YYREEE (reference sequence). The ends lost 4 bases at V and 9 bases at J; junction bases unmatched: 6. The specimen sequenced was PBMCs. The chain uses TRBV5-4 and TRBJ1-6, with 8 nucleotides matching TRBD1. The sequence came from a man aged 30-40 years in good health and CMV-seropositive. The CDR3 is CASSRVDRGSPLHF. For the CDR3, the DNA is TGTGCCAGCAGCCGAGTCGACAGGGGTTCACCCCTCCACTTT.